This TCR beta chain was obtained from a study of CD8 T cells in ankylosing spondylitis. Libraries for TCR beta were made by quantitative 5'-RACE with molecular barcodes. TCRdb reprocessed the 5' RACE reads with MiXCR, giving one entry per CDR3 protein. The table lists 180,000 or so distinct CDR3 sequences, roughly 10% of them singletons, with roughly 29% in the top ten. Study conclusions and caveats: Enrichment of disease-linked clones was reportedly significant in matched ankylosing spondylitis synovial fluid. Ankylosing spondylitis blood appeared to be characterized by a TCR beta motif of eight or nine highly homologous variants.

As concerns this clonotype: What it binds is unknown.

V was clipped by 7 bases and J by 5 bases, with 9 bases between them. Germline CDR1 and CDR2: DFQATT and SNEGSKA (reference sequence). The CDR3 covers 11 residues. The clonotype originates from a male donor with ankylosing spondylitis or in good health (not recorded which). The specimen sequenced was blood, either unsorted or a sorted T cell fraction (not recorded which). V usage is TRBV20-1 and J usage is TRBJ2-1; D gene unclear. The CDR3 DNA sequence: TGCAGTGGAACCAGAAACAATGAGCAGTTCTTC. Protein sequence: CSGTRNNEQFF.